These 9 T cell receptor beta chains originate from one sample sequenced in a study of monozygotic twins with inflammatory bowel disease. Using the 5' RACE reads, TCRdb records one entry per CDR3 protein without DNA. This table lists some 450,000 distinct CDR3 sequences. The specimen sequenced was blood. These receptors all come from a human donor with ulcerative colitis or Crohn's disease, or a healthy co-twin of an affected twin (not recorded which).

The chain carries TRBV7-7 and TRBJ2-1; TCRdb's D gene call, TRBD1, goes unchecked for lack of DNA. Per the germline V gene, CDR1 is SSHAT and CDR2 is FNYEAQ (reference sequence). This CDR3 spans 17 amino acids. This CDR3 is CASSLVPLHTAPGEQFF.

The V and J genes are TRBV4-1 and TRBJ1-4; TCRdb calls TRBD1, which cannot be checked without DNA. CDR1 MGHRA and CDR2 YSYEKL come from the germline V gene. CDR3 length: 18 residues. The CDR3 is CASSQPPGQGATNEKLFF.

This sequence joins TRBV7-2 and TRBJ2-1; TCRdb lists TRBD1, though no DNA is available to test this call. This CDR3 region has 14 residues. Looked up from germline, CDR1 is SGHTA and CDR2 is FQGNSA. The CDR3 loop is CASSAWGGNNEQFF.

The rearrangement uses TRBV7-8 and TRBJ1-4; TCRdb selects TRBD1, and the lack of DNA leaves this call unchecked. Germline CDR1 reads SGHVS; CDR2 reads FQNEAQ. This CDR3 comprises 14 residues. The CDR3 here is CASSFFRGGEKLFF.

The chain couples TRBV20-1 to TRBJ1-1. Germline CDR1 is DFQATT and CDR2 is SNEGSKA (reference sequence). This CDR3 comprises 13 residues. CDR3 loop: CSAKQDVNTEAFF.

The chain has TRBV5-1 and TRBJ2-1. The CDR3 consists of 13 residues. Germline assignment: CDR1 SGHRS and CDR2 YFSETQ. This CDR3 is CASSLVTGIEQFF. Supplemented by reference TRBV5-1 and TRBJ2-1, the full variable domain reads KAGVTQTPRYLIKTRGQQVTLSCSPISGHRSVSWYQQTPGQGLQFLFEYFSETQRNKGNFPGRFSGRQFSNSRSEMNVSTLELGDSALYLCASSLVTGIEQFFGPGTRLTVL.

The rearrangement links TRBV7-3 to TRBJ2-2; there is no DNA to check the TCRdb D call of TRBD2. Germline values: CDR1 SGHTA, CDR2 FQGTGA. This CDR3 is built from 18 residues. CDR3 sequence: CASSLTPPLGGWTGELFF.

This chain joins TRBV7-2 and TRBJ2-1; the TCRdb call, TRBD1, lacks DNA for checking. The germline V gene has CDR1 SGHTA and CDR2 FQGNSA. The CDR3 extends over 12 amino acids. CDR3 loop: CASSSQKGAMFF.

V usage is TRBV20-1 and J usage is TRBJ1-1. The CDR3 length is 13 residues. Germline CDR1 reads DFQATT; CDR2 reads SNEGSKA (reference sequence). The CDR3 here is CSAFTGRNTEAFF.